These 9 T cell receptor beta chains came from one sample sequenced in a study of shared clonotypes between healthy human individuals. Clones were read by immunoSEQ multiplex PCR, and TCRdb kept only the in-frame ones, dropping some. Seen here are about 2.3 million clones, approximately 95% observed once, and the top ten hold about 0.41%. Specimen: naive CD4+ T cells from PBMCs. Documented subset: CD45RA+ positively selected. The receptors were gathered from a young man in good health. Some clones in this sample may be carry-over from other donors' samples.

The chain combines TRBV4-2 with TRBJ1-5; tentative D call: TRBD1 (5 bases). CDR1 and CDR2 (germline): LGHNA, YNFKEQ. V was pared by 1 base and J by 0 bases, with 16 bases between. The CDR3 is made up of 18 amino acids. The CDR3 coding sequence is TGTGCCAGCAGCCAAGTAGGTTGGGGGACTTCTAGCAATCAGCCCCAGCATTTT. Amino acids: CASSQVGWGTSSNQPQHF.

V gene TRBV10-3 combines with J gene TRBJ2-3; weak D call: TRBD2 (5 bases). The CDR3 loop spans 15 amino acids. The ends were cut back, 3 bases at V and 8 bases at J, with 18 bases in the middle. Germline values: CDR1 ENHRY, CDR2 SYGVKD. In nucleotides, the CDR3 is TGTGCCATCAGTGACTCGGGCGGGTCACGGGTTACGCAGTATTTT. Protein: CAISDSGGSRVTQYF.

This rearrangement joins TRBV28 to TRBJ2-2; D is uncertain. Trimming cost V 3 bases and J 6 bases, with 14 bases left between them. CDR1 and CDR2 from the germline V gene are MDHEN and SYDVKM. The CDR3 is 15 amino acids. CDR3 sequence: CASSFGHHPPGELFF. DNA for the CDR3: TGTGCCAGCAGTTTCGGCCACCACCCCCCCGGGGAGCTGTTTTTT.

The genes are TRBV5-1 and TRBJ2-1; 13 nucleotides line up with TRBD2. This CDR3 is 17 amino acids long. The V gene end was trimmed by 0 bases and the J gene end by 6 bases; junction bases not matched to a gene: 6. Germline loops: CDR1 SGHRS, CDR2 YFSETQ. DNA of the CDR3: TGCGCCAGCAGCTTGGGGACTAGCGGGAGTCACTCCAATGAGCAGTTCTTC. Its translation is CASSLGTSGSHSNEQFF.

The rearrangement links TRBV5-1 to TRBJ2-7; tentatively, D is TRBD2 (6 bases). In germline, CDR1 is SGHRS, CDR2 YFSETQ. The CDR3 is 15 amino acids. Trimming left V 3 bases short and J 0 bases short, with 13 bases between. In DNA form, the CDR3 reads TGCGCCAGCAGCTGGGGGGACGGGAGCTCCTACGAGCAGTACTTC. Protein sequence: CASSWGDGSSYEQYF.

The sample holds one count of this clone. The chain couples TRBV27 to TRBJ1-1, with a tentative D call TRBD1 (6 bases). The CDR3 consists of 19 residues. Germline V gene lookup returns CDR1 MNHEY and CDR2 SMNVEV (reference sequence). Trimming left V 0 bases short and J 0 bases short, with 20 bases between. The CDR3: CASSLSLSSIGQMNTEAFF. DNA of the CDR3: TGTGCCAGCAGTTTATCCCTTTCTTCTATCGGACAGATGAACACTGAAGCTTTCTTT.

As to this clone: Other DNA sequences from this sample encode an identical CDR3 as well. The chain recombines TRBV7-9 with TRBJ1-1, with 8 bases that match TRBD1. This CDR3 contains 14 residues. Germline V gives CDR1 SEHNR, CDR2 FQNEAQ (reference sequence). Trimming removed 3 bases from V and 1 base from J; junction bases left unmatched: 1. The CDR3 coding sequence is TGTGCCAGCAGCTTCGGACAGGGGAACACTGAAGCTTTCTTT. It yields the protein CASSFGQGNTEAFF.

This sequence joins TRBV9 and TRBJ2-5; TRBD2 agrees at 7 bases. After removal of 6 bases from V and 1 base from J, the junction contained 9 bases not matched to a gene. Germline CDR1 is SGDLS and CDR2 is YYNGEE. The CDR3 contains 15 residues. This CDR3 reads CASNPAGLVQETQYF. The CDR3 DNA follows: TGTGCCAGCAACCCGGCCGGACTAGTCCAAGAGACCCAGTACTTC.

The rearrangement links TRBV5-1 to TRBJ1-1; TRBD1 matches 7 bases. The V segment lost 4 bases and the J segment 10 bases; nucleotides outside the gene matches: 16. Germline CDR1 SGHRS, CDR2 YFSETQ. The CDR3 has 15 residues. The CDR3 DNA is TGCGCCAGCAGCCCAGGACAGGCGCCTTCCTTTGGAGCTTTCTTT. This sequence encodes CASSPGQAPSFGAFF.